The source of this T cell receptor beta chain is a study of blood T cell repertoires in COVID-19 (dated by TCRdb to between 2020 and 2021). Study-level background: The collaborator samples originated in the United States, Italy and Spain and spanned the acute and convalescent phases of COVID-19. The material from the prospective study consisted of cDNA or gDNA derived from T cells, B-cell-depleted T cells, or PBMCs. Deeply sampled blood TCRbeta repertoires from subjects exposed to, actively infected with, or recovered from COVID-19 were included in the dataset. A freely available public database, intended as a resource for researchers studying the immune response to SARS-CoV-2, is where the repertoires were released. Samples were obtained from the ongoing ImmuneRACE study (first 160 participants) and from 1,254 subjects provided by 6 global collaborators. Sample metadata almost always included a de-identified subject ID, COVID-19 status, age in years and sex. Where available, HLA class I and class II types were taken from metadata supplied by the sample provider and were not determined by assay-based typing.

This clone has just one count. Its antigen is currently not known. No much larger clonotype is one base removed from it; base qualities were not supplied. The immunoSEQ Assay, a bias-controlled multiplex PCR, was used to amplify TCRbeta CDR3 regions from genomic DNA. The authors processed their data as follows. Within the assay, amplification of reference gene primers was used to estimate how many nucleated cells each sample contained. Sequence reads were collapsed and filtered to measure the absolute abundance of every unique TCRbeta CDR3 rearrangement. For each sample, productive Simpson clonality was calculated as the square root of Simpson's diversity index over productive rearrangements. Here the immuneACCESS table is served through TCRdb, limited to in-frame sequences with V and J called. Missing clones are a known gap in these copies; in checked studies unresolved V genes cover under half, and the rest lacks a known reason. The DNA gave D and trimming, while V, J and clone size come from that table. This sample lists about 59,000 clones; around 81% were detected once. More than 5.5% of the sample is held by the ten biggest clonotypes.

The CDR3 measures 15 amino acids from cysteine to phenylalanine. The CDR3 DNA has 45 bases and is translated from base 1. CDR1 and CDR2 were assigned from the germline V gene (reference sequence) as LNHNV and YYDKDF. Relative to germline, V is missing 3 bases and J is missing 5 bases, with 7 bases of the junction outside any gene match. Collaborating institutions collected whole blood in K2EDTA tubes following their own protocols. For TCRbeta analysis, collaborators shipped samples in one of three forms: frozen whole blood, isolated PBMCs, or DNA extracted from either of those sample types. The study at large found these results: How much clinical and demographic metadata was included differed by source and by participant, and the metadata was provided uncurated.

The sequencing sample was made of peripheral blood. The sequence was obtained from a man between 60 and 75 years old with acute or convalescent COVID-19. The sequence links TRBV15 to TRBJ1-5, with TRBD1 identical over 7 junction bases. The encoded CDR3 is CATSRKRQGHQPQHF. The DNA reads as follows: TGTGCCACCAGCAGGAAAAGACAGGGACATCAGCCCCAGCATTTT.